This T cell receptor beta chain was retrieved from a study of shared clonotypes between healthy human individuals. Looked up from germline, CDR1 is SGHDN and CDR2 is FVKESK. The CDR3 has 15 residues. The junction had 6 bases not matched to a gene; V was cut back by 3 bases and J by 6 bases. Naive CD8 isolation took CD45RO-negative cells positively selected for CCR7 and excluded terminally differentiated effector memory CD45RA+ cells. This clone was detected only once. Method: immunoSEQ multiplex PCR; TCRdb's copy keeps in-frame clones and lacks some. This sample yields roughly 570,000 clones, of which more than 95% are seen a single time; 0.3% belongs to the top ten.

What was sequenced was naive CD8+ T cells sorted from blood. This sequence joins TRBV14 and TRBJ2-1, with 9 bases lining up with TRBD2. The source of this sequence is a man aged 30 to 39 in good health. CDR3 sequence reads: CASSQLAGLINEQFF. The DNA of the CDR3 is TGTGCCAGCAGCCAGCTAGCGGGACTTATCAATGAGCAGTTCTTC.